The 10 T cell receptor beta chains given below trace back to one sample, sequenced in a study of identical twins. TCRdb reprocessed the 5' RACE reads with MiXCR, giving one entry per CDR3 protein. The data contain over 500,000 distinct CDR3 sequences, roughly a fifth of them singletons. This sample also belongs to another study, concerning T cells expressing NK-cell markers.

The material sequenced was CD4+ T cells sorted from blood. These receptors were obtained from a woman between 18 and 30 years old in good health.

This clonotype was seen more than once but under ten times. The chain carries TRBV6-5 and TRBJ1-1; D is possibly TRBD1 (5 bases). V dropped 5 bases and J dropped 4 bases, with 17 bases sitting between them. The CDR3 has 15 residues. Germline V gene lookup returns CDR1 MNHEY and CDR2 SVGAGI. CDR3 sequence: CASSNLVKGPTEAFF. CDR3 nucleotides: TGTGCCAGCAGTAACCTTGTTAAGGGACCCACTGAAGCTTTCTTT.

The chain uses TRBV12-5 and TRBJ1-1; D remains ambiguous. The germline CDR1 and CDR2 sequences are LGHNT and FRNRAP. This CDR3 comprises 14 residues. V was shortened by 6 bases and J by 0 bases, with 11 bases between the two germline ends. CDR3 bases: TGTGCTAGTGGCCTCACAGTCATGAACACTGAAGCTTTCTTT. It codes for CASGLTVMNTEAFF. Filled out from reference TRBV12-5 and TRBJ1-1, the complete variable domain reads DARVTQTPRHKVTEMGQEVTMRCQPILGHNTVFWYRQTMMQGLELLAYFRNRAPLDDSGMPKDRFSAEMPDATLATLKIQPSEPRDSAVYFCASGLTVMNTEAFFGQGTRLTVV.

V usage is TRBV20-1 and J usage is TRBJ2-1; 8 bases fit TRBD2. The junction had 6 bases not matched to a gene; V was cut back by 3 bases and J by 14 bases. The germline V gene encodes CDR1 DFQATT and CDR2 SNEGSKA (reference sequence). The CDR3 is 11 residues long. Written as DNA, the CDR3 is TGCAGTGCTAGGTTGGGGACTAGTGAGTTCTTC. Its translation is CSARLGTSEFF.

The rearrangement uses TRBV7-2 and TRBJ1-1; D is perhaps TRBD1 (5 bases). The CDR3 totals 14 residues. Trimming cost V 3 bases and J 8 bases, with 16 bases left between them. Per the germline V gene, CDR1 is SGHTA and CDR2 is FQGNSA. The CDR3 bases are TGTGCCAGCAGCTTGCGGACAACCAGTCGAGAAGCTTTCTTT. Translating gives CASSLRTTSREAFF.

This clonotype was counted between two and nine times. The chain links TRBV27 to TRBJ1-4; D perhaps matches TRBD1 (6 bases). V lost 6 bases to trimming and J lost 11 bases, with 25 bases between them. The germline gives CDR1 MNHEY, CDR2 SMNVEV (reference sequence). This CDR3 is built from 16 residues. The CDR3 DNA reads TGTGCCAGCAGGAGGACCTCAGGTGGAAGGGGGGTGAAACTGTTTTTT. Amino acid sequence: CASRRTSGGRGVKLFF.

This clonotype was seen a few times. This chain joins TRBV20-1 and TRBJ2-1; no clear D. V was cut by 1 base and J by 7 bases, with 11 bases left in between. The germline CDR1 and CDR2 sequences are DFQATT and SNEGSKA (reference sequence). The CDR3 is 13 residues long. CDR3 in amino acids: CSARVLTDNEQFF. DNA of the CDR3: TGCAGTGCTAGAGTCCTTACCGATAATGAGCAGTTCTTC.

V is TRBV20-1 and J is TRBJ1-2; 7 nucleotides agree with TRBD1. This CDR3 is 12 amino acids long. V trimming: 5 bases; J trimming: 5 bases; junction bases outside the gene matches: 5. The V gene's germline CDR1 is DFQATT and CDR2 SNEGSKA (reference sequence). The CDR3 loop reads CSADQGDYGYTF. The CDR3 DNA reads TGCAGTGCTGACCAGGGGGATTATGGCTACACCTTC.

The chain employs TRBV20-1 and TRBJ2-3; D may be TRBD1 (6 bases). Germline loops: CDR1 DFQATT, CDR2 SNEGSKA (reference sequence). V gave up 0 bases and J gave up 0 bases, with 7 bases separating them. The CDR3 is 14 amino acids. CDR3 sequence (DNA): TGCAGTGCTAGAGAGGGGGCTAGCACAGATACGCAGTATTTT. Residues: CSAREGASTDTQYF.

The chain carries TRBV10-3 and TRBJ1-5; D gene unclear. Trimming shortened V by 10 bases and J by 4 bases, and 11 bases separated the two germline ends. This CDR3 is 12 amino acids long. Germline CDR1 is ENHRY and CDR2 is SYGVKD. CDR3 amino acids: CASRGKNQPQHF. As DNA, the CDR3 is TGTGCCAGCCGAGGGAAAAATCAGCCCCAGCATTTT.

The chain has TRBV12-3 or TRBV12-4 and TRBJ1-6; D gene ambiguous. The CDR3 consists of 14 residues. The V gene lost 8 bases and the J gene lost 0 bases, with 8 bases spanning the gap. The CDR3 loop is CASGASSYNSPLHF. The CDR3, as DNA: TGTGCCAGCGGCGCTAGCTCCTATAATTCACCCCTCCACTTT.